The 6 T cell receptor beta chains given below trace back to one sample, sequenced in a study of blood T cell repertoires in COVID-19. Using immunoSEQ multiplex PCR, the repertoire was profiled, and TCRdb retains in-frame clones only, with some absent. This sample has more than 400,000 clones; about 90% occur once, and the top ten carry 0.7%. What was sequenced was PBMCs or T cells enriched from blood (not recorded which). These receptors all come from a woman younger than 35 who had recovered from COVID-19.

The V call is TRBV5-6, the J call TRBJ1-1; D gene unclear. Germline V gene lookup returns CDR1 SGHDT and CDR2 YYEEEE. Trimming took 4 bases from V and 4 from J, leaving 11 bases between them. The CDR3 is made up of 13 amino acids. The CDR3 sequence is CASSLDLFTEAFF. In DNA form, the CDR3 reads TGTGCCAGCAGCCTGGACTTATTCACTGAAGCTTTCTTT. The full variable domain, with the rest looked up from reference TRBV5-6 and TRBJ1-1, is DAGVTQSPTHLIKTRGQQVTLRCSPKSGHDTVSWYQQALGQGPQFIFQYYEEEERQRGNFPDRFSGHQFPNYSSELNVNALLLGDSALYLCASSLDLFTEAFFGQGTRLTVV.

The chain recombines TRBV9 with TRBJ1-1, with D tentatively TRBD1 (5 bases). The germline V gene encodes CDR1 SGDLS and CDR2 YYNGEE. Trimming cost V 5 bases and J 2 bases, with 13 bases left between them. The CDR3 contains 14 residues. CDR3 DNA sequence: TGTGCCAGCAGTACCTCCAGGGTAAACACTGAAGCTTTCTTT. It codes for CASSTSRVNTEAFF. Using reference TRBV9 and TRBJ1-1 for the parts outside the CDR3, the full variable domain is DSGVTQTPKHLITATGQRVTLRCSPRSGDLSVYWYQQSLDQGLQFLIQYYNGEERAKGNILERFSAQQFPDLHSELNLSSLELGDSALYFCASSTSRVNTEAFFGQGTRLTVV.

The table lists this clone with a count of one. V is TRBV7-2 and J is TRBJ1-3; tentative D call: TRBD1 (5 bases). The CDR3 sequence is 14 residues long. Germline values: CDR1 SGHTA, CDR2 FQGNSA. Trimming pared 5 bases from V and 3 bases from J, leaving 11 bases between. CDR3 protein: CASSAQGGGNTIYF. The CDR3 nucleotides read TGTGCCAGCAGCGCTCAGGGAGGTGGAAACACCATATATTTT.

The V and J genes are TRBV30 and TRBJ1-6; tentatively, D is TRBD1 (6 bases). This CDR3 region has 14 residues. The ends were cut back, 5 bases at V and 7 bases at J, with 15 bases in the middle. Germline values: CDR1 GTSNPN, CDR2 SVGIG (reference sequence). Here the CDR3 DNA reads TGTGCCTGGGATTTCGGGGGGCGGAATTCACCCCTCCACTTT. Residues: CAWDFGGRNSPLHF.

The chain uses TRBV30 and TRBJ1-2; D is perhaps TRBD1 (5 bases). The CDR3 covers 13 residues. In germline, CDR1 is GTSNPN, CDR2 SVGIG (reference sequence). With 2 bases removed from V and 2 bases from J, the gap between germline ends came to 9 bases. The CDR3 DNA follows: TGTGCCTGGAGTTTGGGGGGAAACTATGGCTACACCTTC. Protein product: CAWSLGGNYGYTF.

The chain combines TRBV27 with TRBJ1-1, with D possibly TRBD1 on 6 matching bases. The V end was cut by 2 bases, the J end by 4 bases, with 11 bases between. Germline V gives CDR1 MNHEY, CDR2 SMNVEV (reference sequence). The CDR3 totals 14 residues. The chain's CDR3 is CASSLQGRGTEAFF. The CDR3 DNA sequence: TGTGCCAGCAGTTTACAGGGGAGGGGCACTGAAGCTTTCTTT.